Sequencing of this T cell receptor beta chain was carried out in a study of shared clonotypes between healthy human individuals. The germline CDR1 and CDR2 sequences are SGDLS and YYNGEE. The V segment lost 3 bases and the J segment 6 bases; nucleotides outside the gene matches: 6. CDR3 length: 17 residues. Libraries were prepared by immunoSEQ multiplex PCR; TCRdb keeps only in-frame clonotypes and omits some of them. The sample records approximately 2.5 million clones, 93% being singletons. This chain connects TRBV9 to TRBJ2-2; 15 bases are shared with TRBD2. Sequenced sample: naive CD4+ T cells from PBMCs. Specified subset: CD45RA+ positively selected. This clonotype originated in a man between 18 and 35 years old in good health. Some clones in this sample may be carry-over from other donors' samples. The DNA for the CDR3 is TGTGCCAGCAGCGCAGGGACTAGCGGGAGGCGATCCGGGGAGCTGTTTTTT. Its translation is CASSAGTSGRRSGELFF.